One and the same sample provided the 26 T cell receptor beta chains below, sequenced in a study of shared clonotypes between healthy human individuals. TCRdb's copy holds only in-frame clones and misses some; the assay was immunoSEQ multiplex PCR. The sample lists approximately 1.5 million clones, 98% occurring once. Input material: naive CD4+ T cells sorted from blood. The sample's subset: CD45RA+ positively selected. Receptors were obtained from a man aged 30-40 years in good health.

This rearrangement joins TRBV28 to TRBJ1-2, with a tentative D call TRBD1 (5 bases). V lost 4 bases to trimming and J lost 8 bases, with 14 bases between them. CDR1 MDHEN and CDR2 SYDVKM come from the germline V gene. The CDR3 extends over 13 amino acids. The CDR3 loop reads CASSSGEPRGYTF. In DNA form, the CDR3 reads TGTGCCAGCAGTTCGGGGGAACCTAGGGGCTACACCTTC.

This clone was detected only once. The V call is TRBV27, the J call TRBJ2-1; TRBD2 is a possible D gene (6 bases). CDR1 and CDR2 from the germline V gene are MNHEY and SMNVEV (reference sequence). The CDR3 runs to 17 residues. Deletions cut 4 bases from V and 1 base from J, with 17 bases between. The CDR3 bases are TGTGCCAGCAGTTCGGGACTTCGGAAGCGGTCCTACAATGAGCAGTTCTTC. Translated: CASSSGLRKRSYNEQFF.

This chain joins TRBV7-2 and TRBJ1-1; possibly TRBD1 for D (5 bases). Trimming left V 3 bases short and J 5 bases short, with 13 bases between. Germline assignment: CDR1 SGHTA and CDR2 FQGNSA. The CDR3 has 14 residues. CDR3 region: CASSFGADMTEAFF. CDR3 nucleotides: TGTGCCAGCAGCTTTGGGGCCGATATGACTGAAGCTTTCTTT.

This clone appeared once. This chain connects TRBV20-1 to TRBJ1-2; 7 bases fit TRBD1. The CDR3 sequence is 11 residues long. The V segment lost 6 bases and the J segment 7 bases; nucleotides outside the gene matches: 5. CDR1 is DFQATT, CDR2 SNEGSKA, per germline (reference sequence). CDR3 amino acids: CSAPTGSGYTF. The CDR3 DNA reads TGCAGTGCACCGACAGGGAGTGGCTACACCTTC.

V gene TRBV4-2 combines with J gene TRBJ2-6; TRBD1 agrees at 8 bases. V lost 1 base and J lost 12; bases outside the gene matches: 14. Germline V gives CDR1 LGHNA, CDR2 YNFKEQ. The length of the CDR3 is 17 residues. CDR3 amino acids: CASSQARRTGGPSVLTF. As DNA, the CDR3 is TGTGCCAGCAGCCAAGCCCGGCGAACAGGGGGACCCTCCGTCCTGACTTTC.

The V and J genes are TRBV5-6 and TRBJ2-7; TRBD1 matches at 7 bases. The CDR3 totals 16 residues. Germline V gives CDR1 SGHDT, CDR2 YYEEEE. Germline trimming cut 4 bases from V and 0 bases from J; bases unmatched to any gene: 10. CDR3 amino acids: CASSDGYRDSSYEQYF. In DNA form, the CDR3 reads TGTGCCAGCAGCGACGGATACCGGGACAGCTCCTACGAGCAGTACTTC. Drawing the rest from reference TRBV5-6 and TRBJ2-7, the complete variable domain is DAGVTQSPTHLIKTRGQQVTLRCSPKSGHDTVSWYQQALGQGPQFIFQYYEEEERQRGNFPDRFSGHQFPNYSSELNVNALLLGDSALYLCASSDGYRDSSYEQYFGPGTRLTVT.

This sequence joins TRBV7-2 and TRBJ2-7; D is possibly TRBD1 (5 bases). Trimming pared 6 bases from V and 3 bases from J, leaving 15 bases between. Germline V gene lookup returns CDR1 SGHTA and CDR2 FQGNSA. There are 14 residues in the CDR3. Written as DNA, the CDR3 is TGTGCCAGCAGGAGGCAGGGAAAGATCTACGAGCAGTACTTC. It is translated as CASRRQGKIYEQYF.

V usage is TRBV28 and J usage is TRBJ1-2; TRBD1 is a possible D gene (6 bases). This CDR3 contains 13 residues. Trimming stripped 2 bases from V and 10 bases from J, with 14 bases between. CDR1 is MDHEN and CDR2 is SYDVKM in the germline V gene. CDR3 nucleotides: TGTGCCAGCAGTTTACCCGGGACAACCAACTACACCTTC. As protein: CASSLPGTTNYTF.

The V gene is TRBV10-3, the J gene TRBJ2-1, with a tentative D call TRBD2 (6 bases). The V gene's germline CDR1 is ENHRY and CDR2 SYGVKD. The V end lost 3 bases, the J end lost 0 bases, and 21 bases lay between the germline ends. The CDR3 extends over 19 amino acids. The CDR3 protein is CAISDSPGRRDSSYNEQFF. In DNA, the CDR3 is TGTGCCATCAGTGACTCCCCGGGACGGCGGGACTCCTCCTACAATGAGCAGTTCTTC.

V is TRBV30 and J is TRBJ2-7, with D perhaps TRBD1 (6 bases). The CDR3 has 14 residues. CDR1 and CDR2 (germline): GTSNPN, SVGIG (reference sequence). The V and J ends lost 2 bases and 1 base respectively, with 12 bases between them. CDR3 in amino acids: CAWSLGGTSYEQYF. DNA for the CDR3: TGTGCCTGGAGTCTAGGGGGTACATCCTACGAGCAGTACTTC. Supplemented by reference TRBV30 and TRBJ2-7, the full variable domain reads SQTIHQWPATLVQPVGSPLSLECTVEGTSNPNLYWYRQAAGRGLQLLFYSVGIGQISSEVPQNLSASRPQDRQFILSSKKLLLSDSGFYLCAWSLGGTSYEQYFGPGTRLTVT.

This clone was detected once. The rearrangement links TRBV6-6 to TRBJ2-7, with 9 bases that match TRBD1. After removal of 6 bases from V and 2 bases from J, the junction contained 8 bases not matched to a gene. CDR3 size: 15 residues. CDR1 is MNHNY and CDR2 is SVGAGI in the germline V gene (reference sequence). The CDR3 protein is CASSHKQGAAYEQYF. The CDR3 DNA sequence: TGTGCCAGCAGCCATAAACAGGGGGCAGCCTACGAGCAGTACTTC.

The sample holds one count of this clone. This chain links TRBV18 with TRBJ1-5, with D tentatively TRBD1 (5 bases). Trimming removed 2 bases at V and 0 bases at J, with 8 bases between. The CDR3 sequence is 15 residues long. From germline, CDR1 is KGHSH and CDR2 LQKENI. Written as DNA, the CDR3 is TGTGCCAGCTCACCAACAGGACTTAGCAATCAGCCCCAGCATTTT. It translates to CASSPTGLSNQPQHF.

V gene TRBV27 combines with J gene TRBJ2-7, with 9 bases fitting TRBD1. The CDR3 loop spans 14 amino acids. After removal of 8 bases from V and 6 bases from J, the junction contained 11 bases not matched to a gene. Germline lookup yields CDR1 MNHEY and CDR2 SMNVEV (reference sequence). The CDR3 is CASSPIQGAFEQYF. CDR3 coding DNA: TGTGCCAGCTCCCCCATACAGGGGGCCTTCGAGCAGTACTTC.

This chain links TRBV4-3 with TRBJ2-3, with 8 bases lining up with TRBD2. The germline CDR1 and CDR2 sequences are LGHNA and YSLEER. The length of the CDR3 is 16 residues. After removal of 4 bases from V and 5 bases from J, the junction contained 11 bases not matched to a gene. The DNA for the CDR3 is TGCGCCAGCAGCCCCAGACTAGCGTCCACCGGAGATACGCAGTATTTT. Residues: CASSPRLASTGDTQYF.

About this clone: Different DNA sequences within this sample yield the same CDR3. The chain uses TRBV6-1 and TRBJ2-7; 8 bases are a match to TRBD1. The ends lost 8 bases at V and 2 bases at J; junction bases unmatched: 2. CDR1 is MNHNS, CDR2 SASEGT, per germline. The CDR3 spans 12 residues. The CDR3 DNA is TGTGCCAGCCGGGACAGGCCCTACGAGCAGTACTTC. Translation gives CASRDRPYEQYF.

Points on this clone: Other nucleotide sequences from this sample produce the same CDR3. The V and J genes are TRBV5-1 and TRBJ2-1, with TRBD2 matching 10 bases. The CDR3 has 16 residues. The V gene end was trimmed by 2 bases and the J gene end by 4 bases; junction bases not matched to a gene: 6. From germline, CDR1 is SGHRS and CDR2 YFSETQ. CDR3 sequence reads: CASSFLAGVGYNEQFF. In DNA, the CDR3 is TGCGCCAGCAGCTTTCTAGCGGGAGTTGGGTACAATGAGCAGTTCTTC.

Note on this clone: In the same sample, other DNA sequences code for this CDR3. This chain connects TRBV28 to TRBJ2-1; 8 nucleotides agree with TRBD2. Germline CDR1 is MDHEN and CDR2 is SYDVKM. This CDR3 is 15 amino acids long. Trimming took 6 bases from V and 0 from J; bases not matched to a gene: 4. CDR3 in amino acids: CASSLSGTSYNEQFF. In nucleotides, the CDR3 is TGTGCCAGCAGCCTTAGCGGGACCTCCTACAATGAGCAGTTCTTC.

This clone was detected only once. J is TRBJ1-1 and V is TRBV28; D uncertain. Trimming removed 4 bases at V and 7 bases at J, with 7 bases between. The CDR3 has 11 amino acids. In germline, CDR1 is MDHEN, CDR2 SYDVKM. CDR3 amino acids: CASSSQYEAFF. CDR3 bases: TGTGCCAGCAGTTCGCAGTATGAAGCTTTCTTT.

This chain joins TRBV6-6 and TRBJ2-7; weak D call: TRBD1 (5 bases). Between the trimmed V and J ends, which lost 6 bases and 4 bases, there was a span of 19 bases. Per germline, CDR1 MNHNY and CDR2 SVGAGI (reference sequence). This CDR3 contains 15 residues. The CDR3 nucleotides are TGTGCCAGCAGGGAACCCAGGGTGGTTGAGTACGAGCAGTACTTC. Translating it yields CASREPRVVEYEQYF.

The chain couples TRBV18 to TRBJ2-2, with no clear D. CDR3 size: 17 residues. Deletions cut 3 bases from V and 1 base from J, with 15 bases between. Germline V gene lookup returns CDR1 KGHSH and CDR2 LQKENI. The CDR3 DNA follows: TGTGCCAGCTCACCCCTATCGGGTGGAGTGAACACCGGGGAGCTGTTTTTT. Protein: CASSPLSGGVNTGELFF.

Comment on this clone: The same CDR3 also results from other DNA sequences found in this sample. CDR3 sequence (DNA): TGTGCCAGCAGCGTAGCGGGAGACGCCTACAATGAGCAGTTCTTC. As protein: CASSVAGDAYNEQFF. This rearrangement joins TRBV9 to TRBJ2-1, with a tentative D call TRBD2 (6 bases). This CDR3 region has 15 residues. V was trimmed by 0 bases and J by 2 bases, leaving 9 bases between them. Germline CDR1 and CDR2: SGDLS and YYNGEE.

V is TRBV14 and J is TRBJ2-5; 8 nucleotides match TRBD1. This CDR3 region has 15 residues. The V gene's germline CDR1 is SGHDN and CDR2 FVKESK. The V gene end was trimmed by 3 bases and the J gene end by 2 bases; junction bases not matched to a gene: 5. Written as DNA, the CDR3 is TGTGCCAGCAGCCAGGGACAGGCTTGGCAAGAGACCCAGTACTTC. Protein: CASSQGQAWQETQYF.

The chain recombines TRBV29-1 with TRBJ2-5; perhaps TRBD2 as D (5 bases). Germline CDR1 reads SQVTM; CDR2 reads ANQGSEA. Trimming pared 2 bases from V and 4 bases from J, leaving 14 bases between. This CDR3 contains 14 residues. For the CDR3, the DNA is TGCAGCGTTGAATCGGGGAGCGGTCGAGAGACCCAGTACTTC. Translation: CSVESGSGRETQYF.

This chain uses TRBV28 with TRBJ2-2, with 8 bases matching TRBD2. V gave up 4 bases and J gave up 13 bases; unmatched junction bases: 5. This CDR3 is built from 12 residues. Germline lookup yields CDR1 MDHEN and CDR2 SYDVKM. In nucleotides, the CDR3 is TGTGCCAGCAGTTCTCCGGGACTAGGGCTGTTTTTT. Translating gives CASSSPGLGLFF.

The chain links TRBV6-6 to TRBJ1-4, with D hard to call. V was clipped by 2 bases and J by 5 bases, with 9 bases between them. Germline V gene lookup returns CDR1 MNHNY and CDR2 SVGAGI (reference sequence). CDR3 length: 14 amino acids. The CDR3: CASSYVAANEKLFF. The DNA for the CDR3 is TGTGCCAGCAGTTACGTTGCCGCGAATGAAAAACTGTTTTTT.

About this clone itself: At the DNA level, this CDR3 is encoded by other sequences in the same sample as well. The gene calls are TRBV7-3 and TRBJ2-1; D unresolved. V was clipped by 6 bases and J by 6 bases, with 9 bases between them. CDR3 length: 12 residues. Looked up from germline, CDR1 is SGHTA and CDR2 is FQGTGA. CDR3 coding DNA: TGTGCCAGCAGTTTAGGCTTCAATGAGCAGTTCTTC. Amino acids: CASSLGFNEQFF.